Here is one TCR beta chain with its context. Antigen: not known. A much larger clone differs from this one at a single base, so this may be a read error. Since the CDR3 does not end with the conserved phenylalanine or tryptophan, this likely comes from a read error. The sample originates from a study of T cells in Graves' hyperthyroidism and ophthalmopathy. Using RNA transcripts as the source, TCR beta CDR3 regions were amplified. The TCR CDR3 first-round RT-PCR relied on the HTBI primer set. TCRdb reanalysed the multiplex PCR reads using MiXCR and keeps one entry per CDR3 protein. The data show about 360,000 distinct CDR3 sequences, with about 13% seen just once and about a fifth held by the top ten. Patients between 18 and 65 years old had hyperthyroidism, newly diagnosed and lasting under 2 months. The source of the PBMCs was around 9 ml of fresh peripheral blood. The study's findings and limits: Before onset, ophthalmopathy was predicted by the model a median 6.5 months earlier. Ophthalmopathy was distinguished from stable hyperthyroidism by 13 V-J signatures.

This CDR3 has 13 amino acids. V was clipped by 8 bases and J by 7 bases, with 18 bases between them. From germline, CDR1 is DFQATT and CDR2 SNEGSKA (reference sequence). This TCR derives from a man aged 30 to 45 with Graves' hyperthyroidism that later progressed to Graves' ophthalmopathy. This rearrangement joins TRBV20-1 to TRBJ1-5; possibly TRBD1 for D (5 bases). Sequencing was carried out using blood. CDR3 residues: CSNAPGAGQPQHC. CDR3 coding DNA: TGCAGTAATGCTCCCGGGGCGGGCCAGCCCCAGCATTGT.